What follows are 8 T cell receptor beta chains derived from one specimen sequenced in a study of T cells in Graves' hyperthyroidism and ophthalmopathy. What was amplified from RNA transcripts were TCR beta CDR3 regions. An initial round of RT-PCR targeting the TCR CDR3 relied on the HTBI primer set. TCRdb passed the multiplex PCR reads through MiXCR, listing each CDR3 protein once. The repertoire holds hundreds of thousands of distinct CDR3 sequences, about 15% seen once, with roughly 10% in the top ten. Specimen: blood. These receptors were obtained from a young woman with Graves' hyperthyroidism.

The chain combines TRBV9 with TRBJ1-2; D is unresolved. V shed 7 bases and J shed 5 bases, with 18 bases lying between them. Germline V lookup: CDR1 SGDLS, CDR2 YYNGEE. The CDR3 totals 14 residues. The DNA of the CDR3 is TGTGCCAGCTCCAAGGTAGGACTGAGATATGGCTACACCTTC. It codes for CASSKVGLRYGYTF.

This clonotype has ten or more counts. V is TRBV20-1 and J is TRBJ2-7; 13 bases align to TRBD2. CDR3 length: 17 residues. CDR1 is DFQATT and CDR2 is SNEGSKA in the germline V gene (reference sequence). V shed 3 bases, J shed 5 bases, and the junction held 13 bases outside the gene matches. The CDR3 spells CSASLTSGTSGTHEQYF. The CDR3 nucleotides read TGCAGTGCTAGCCTTACTTCCGGGACTAGCGGGACCCACGAGCAGTACTTC.

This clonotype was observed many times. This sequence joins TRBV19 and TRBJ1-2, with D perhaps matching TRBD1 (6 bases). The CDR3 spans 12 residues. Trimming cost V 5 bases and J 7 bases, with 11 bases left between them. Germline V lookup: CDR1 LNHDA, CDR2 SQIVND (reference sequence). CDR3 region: CASSQDRFGYTF. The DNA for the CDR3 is TGTGCCAGTAGTCAAGACAGGTTTGGCTACACCTTC. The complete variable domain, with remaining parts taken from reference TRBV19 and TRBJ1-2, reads DGGITQSPKYLFRKEGQNVTLSCEQNLNHDAMYWYRQDPGQGLRLIYYSQIVNDFQKGDIAEGYSVSREKKESFPLTVTSAQKNPTAFYLCASSQDRFGYTFGSGTRLTVV.

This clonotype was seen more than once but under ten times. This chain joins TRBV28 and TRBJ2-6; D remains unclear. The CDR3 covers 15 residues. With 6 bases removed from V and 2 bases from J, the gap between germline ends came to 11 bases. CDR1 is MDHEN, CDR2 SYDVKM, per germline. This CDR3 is CASRPLGAGANVLTF. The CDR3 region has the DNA TGTGCCAGCAGGCCGTTAGGCGCTGGGGCCAACGTCCTGACTTTC.

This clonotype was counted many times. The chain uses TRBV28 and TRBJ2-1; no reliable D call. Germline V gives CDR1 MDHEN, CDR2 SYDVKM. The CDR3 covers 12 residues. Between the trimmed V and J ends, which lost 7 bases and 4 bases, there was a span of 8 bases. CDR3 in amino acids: CASTKTYNEQFF. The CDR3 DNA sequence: TGTGCCAGCACTAAGACTTACAATGAGCAGTTCTTC.

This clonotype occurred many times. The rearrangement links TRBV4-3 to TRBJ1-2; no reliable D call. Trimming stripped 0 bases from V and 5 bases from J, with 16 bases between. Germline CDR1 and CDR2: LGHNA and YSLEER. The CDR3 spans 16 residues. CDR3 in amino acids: CASSQDWAGVRYGYTF. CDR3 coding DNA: TGCGCCAGCAGCCAAGATTGGGCAGGAGTACGATATGGCTACACCTTC.

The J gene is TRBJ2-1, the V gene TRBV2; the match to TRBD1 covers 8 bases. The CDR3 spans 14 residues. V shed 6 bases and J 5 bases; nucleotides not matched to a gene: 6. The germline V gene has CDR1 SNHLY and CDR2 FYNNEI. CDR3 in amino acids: CASRYGQGDNEQFF. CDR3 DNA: TGTGCCAGCAGATACGGACAGGGTGACAATGAGCAGTTCTTC.

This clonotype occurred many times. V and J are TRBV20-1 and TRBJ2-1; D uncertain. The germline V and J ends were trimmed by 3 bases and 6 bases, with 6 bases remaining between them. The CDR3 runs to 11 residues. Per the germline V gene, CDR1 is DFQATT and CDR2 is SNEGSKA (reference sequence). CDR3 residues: CSARELNEQFF. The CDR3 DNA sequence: TGCAGTGCTAGGGAACTCAATGAGCAGTTCTTC.